This T cell receptor beta chain was recovered during a study of CD8+ T cells in alopecia areata. Background on the study: Disease severity was quantified as SALT score of affected scalp area.

The CDR3 loop spans 13 amino acids. Looked up from germline, CDR1 is GTSNPN and CDR2 is SVGIG (reference sequence). The V end was cut by 1 base, the J end by 2 bases, with 6 bases between. Treatment: oral pan-JAK inhibitor, 5-10 mg twice daily. Alopecia areata patients provided lesional scalp punch biopsies and peripheral blood, both collected for the study. Study observations and caveats: While tofacitinib was given, many expanded lesional clones persisted in scalp and blood. TCR sharing across patients was less clear than in mice, possibly HLA-related.

Comments on this clone: Its specificity is unknown.

Reverse transcription of extracted RNA yielded cDNA, which provided the sequencing template. Profiled with immunoSEQ multiplex PCR; TCRdb holds only in-frame clones, not every one. The table includes approximately 210,000 clones, roughly three fifths detected once. This TCR was sampled from a human donor with alopecia areata. Source: CD4+ T cells sorted from blood, taken at week 4, from a patient treated with tofacitinib. V and J are TRBV30 and TRBJ2-1; D is unresolved. CDR3 sequence: CAWSARTYNEQFF. In DNA, the CDR3 is TGTGCCTGGAGTGCGCGGACCTACAATGAGCAGTTCTTC. Using reference TRBV30 and TRBJ2-1 for the parts outside the CDR3, the full variable domain is SQTIHQWPATLVQPVGSPLSLECTVEGTSNPNLYWYRQAAGRGLQLLFYSVGIGQISSEVPQNLSASRPQDRQFILSSKKLLLSDSGFYLCAWSARTYNEQFFGPGTRLTVL.